A single sample gave rise to the 14 T cell receptor beta chains below, sequenced in a study of T cells expressing NK-cell markers (dated by TCRdb to the early 2020s). Library construction relied on 5' RACE. Sequencer: Illumina HiSeq 2000. TCRdb reprocessed the reads, and each CDR3 protein sequence is entered once, without DNA. This sample's table carries about 180,000 distinct CDR3 sequences. The top ten clones comprise 18% of the sample. Sequencing was performed on blood T cells: a sorted CD56 or NKG2C T cell subset, CD4+ or CD8+ T cells, or bulk PBMC T cells (not recorded which). All receptors derive from a woman between 18 and 75 years old in good health.

V is TRBV3-1 and J is TRBJ1-4. Germline-derived CDR1 and CDR2 are LGHDT and YNNKEL (reference sequence). This CDR3 is built from 16 residues. CDR3 region: CASSQGSRSRDEKLFF.

This chain connects TRBV12-3 or TRBV12-4 to TRBJ1-6. The CDR3 extends over 13 amino acids. CDR3 amino acids: CASSLGRNSPLHF.

This chain uses TRBV6-1 with TRBJ1-5; no DNA is available, so the TRBD1 call from TCRdb remains unchecked. Germline lookup yields CDR1 MNHNS and CDR2 SASEGT. The CDR3 covers 13 residues. The CDR3 sequence is CASMRGRNQPQHF.

J is TRBJ1-6 and V is TRBV12-3 or TRBV12-4. CDR3 length: 13 residues. The CDR3 protein is CASHVQGSSPLHF.

The CDR3: CANAVGGGQETQYF. This rearrangement joins TRBV7-8 to TRBJ2-5; as DNA is missing, the TRBD1 call by TCRdb cannot be tested. This CDR3 region has 14 residues. Germline CDR1 reads SGHVS; CDR2 reads FQNEAQ.

The V gene is TRBV15, the J gene TRBJ2-7. CDR3 length equals 14 residues. CDR1 and CDR2 (germline): LNHNV, YYDKDF (reference sequence). The CDR3: CATSRDRPSGEQYF.

The gene calls are TRBV7-2 and TRBJ2-1; TCRdb proposes TRBD2, but this gene call is untestable without DNA. The CDR3 consists of 14 residues. Germline CDR1 and CDR2: SGHTA and FQGNSA. This chain's CDR3 is CASTPRASEKEQFF.

The rearrangement joins TRBV5-1 to TRBJ2-7; the TCRdb D gene call, TRBD2, has no DNA to confirm it. The CDR3 sequence is 14 residues long. Per the germline V gene, CDR1 is SGHRS and CDR2 is YFSETQ. CDR3 sequence: CASSSAGGLNEQYF.

V usage is TRBV7-2 and J usage is TRBJ1-4; the TCRdb D gene call, TRBD1, has no DNA to confirm it. Germline CDR1 is SGHTA and CDR2 is FQGNSA. The CDR3 contains 13 residues. The chain's CDR3 is CASSSGGSEKLFF.

CDR3 amino acids: CASSQTGGPYEQYF. The chain joins TRBV3-1 to TRBJ2-7. Germline loops: CDR1 LGHDT, CDR2 YNNKEL (reference sequence). The CDR3 extends over 14 amino acids.

The rearrangement uses TRBV7-8 and TRBJ2-1; with no DNA, the TCRdb D assignment of TRBD2 cannot be verified. From germline, CDR1 is SGHVS and CDR2 FQNEAQ. The CDR3 has 15 residues. CDR3 in amino acids: CASSLTGTSLVGQFF.

The chain is built from TRBV5-8 and TRBJ2-1; TCRdb lists TRBD2, though no DNA is available to test this call. The CDR3 loop spans 17 amino acids. CDR1 and CDR2 from the germline V gene are SGHTS and YDEGEE. The CDR3 here is CASSFGVAGVSYNEQFF.

The V call is TRBV20-1, the J call TRBJ1-5; without DNA, the TCRdb call of TRBD1 cannot be checked. Germline V gene sequence: CDR1 DFQATT, CDR2 SNEGSKA (reference sequence). The CDR3 sequence is 13 residues long. CDR3 region: CSAAPGGRQPQHF.

The chain joins TRBV29-1 to TRBJ2-7; TCRdb calls TRBD2, which cannot be checked without DNA. Germline V gives CDR1 SQVTM, CDR2 ANQGSEA. This CDR3 has 18 residues. The CDR3: CSVAGLAGADGGGYEQYF.